This T cell receptor beta chain was sequenced during a study of T cell responses to AZD1222 COVID-19 vaccine. General study results and limits: In all cases, repertoires were sampled only after the peak T cell response.

Concerning this clone itself: Antigen specificity is unknown.

The protocol was immunoSEQ multiplex PCR, while the TCRdb copy is restricted to in-frame clones and leaves out a portion. The sample lists 180,000 or so clones; about 93% were seen once. Germline V gene lookup returns CDR1 SGHNT and CDR2 YYREEE (reference sequence). With V trimmed by 4 bases and J by 4 bases, 10 bases remained unmatched. CDR3 size: 15 residues. The clonotype was recovered from an adult in good health. Material: peripheral blood, obtained on day 0 of AZD1222 vaccination. V gene TRBV5-4 combines with J gene TRBJ1-2; 7 bases fit TRBD1. Here the CDR3 DNA reads TGTGCCAGCAGCCTAGACAGGGCTACCGGCTATGGCTACACCTTC. Translated, it gives CASSLDRATGYGYTF.